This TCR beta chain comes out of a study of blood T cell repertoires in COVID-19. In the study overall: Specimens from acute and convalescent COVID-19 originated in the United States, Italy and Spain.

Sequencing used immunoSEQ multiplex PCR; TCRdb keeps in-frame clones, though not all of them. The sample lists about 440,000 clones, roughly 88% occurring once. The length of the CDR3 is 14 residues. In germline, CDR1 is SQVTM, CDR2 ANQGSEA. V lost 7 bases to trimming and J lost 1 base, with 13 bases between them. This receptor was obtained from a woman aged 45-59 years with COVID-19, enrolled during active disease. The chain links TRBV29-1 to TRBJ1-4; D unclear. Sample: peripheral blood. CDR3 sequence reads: CSAKTDETNEKLFF. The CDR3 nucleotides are TGCAGCGCTAAAACAGACGAAACTAATGAAAAACTGTTTTTT.